This TCR beta chain was captured by sequencing in a study of T cell responses to AZD1222 COVID-19 vaccine. This CDR3 comprises 16 residues. Trimming removed 8 bases at V and 0 bases at J, with 17 bases between. Germline loops: CDR1 LNHDA, CDR2 SQIVND (reference sequence). Using immunoSEQ multiplex PCR, the repertoire was profiled, and TCRdb retains in-frame clones only, with some absent. The data show some 110,000 clones, with around 84% seen just once and around 17% held by the top ten. Comment on this clone: Its antigen is currently unknown.

Study results and limitations: Donors were chiefly white British, with a greater number of females, and clonal diversity was perhaps underestimated. Sampled repertoires all dated from after the peak T cell response. The span of vaccine-associated CD4 TCRs extended across spike, with dominance at 160-218 and 743-854.

The TCR comes from an adult who received the AZD1222 COVID-19 vaccine. The sample consisted of peripheral blood, taken 28 days after the second AZD1222 dose. The chain employs TRBV19 and TRBJ1-5; D call uncertain. The DNA for the CDR3 is TGTGCCAGTGATGTCCCCGGGATTTATAGCAATCAGCCCCAGCATTTT. Its translation is CASDVPGIYSNQPQHF.